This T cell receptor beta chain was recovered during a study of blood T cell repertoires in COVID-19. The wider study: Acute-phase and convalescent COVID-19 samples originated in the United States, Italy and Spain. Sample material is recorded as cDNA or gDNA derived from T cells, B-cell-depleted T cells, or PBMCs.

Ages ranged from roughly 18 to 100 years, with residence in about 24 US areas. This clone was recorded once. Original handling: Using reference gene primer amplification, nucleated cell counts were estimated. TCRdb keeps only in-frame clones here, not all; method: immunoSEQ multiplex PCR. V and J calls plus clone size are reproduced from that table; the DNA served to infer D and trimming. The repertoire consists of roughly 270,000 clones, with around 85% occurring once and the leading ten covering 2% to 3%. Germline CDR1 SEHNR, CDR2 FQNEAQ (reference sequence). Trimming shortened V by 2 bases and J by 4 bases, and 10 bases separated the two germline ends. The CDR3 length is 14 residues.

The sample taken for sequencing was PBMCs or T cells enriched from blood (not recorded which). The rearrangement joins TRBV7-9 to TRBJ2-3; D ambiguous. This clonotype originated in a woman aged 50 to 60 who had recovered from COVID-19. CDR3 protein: CASSLFRAADTQYF. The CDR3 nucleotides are TGTGCCAGCAGCTTATTCCGAGCCGCAGATACGCAGTATTTT.